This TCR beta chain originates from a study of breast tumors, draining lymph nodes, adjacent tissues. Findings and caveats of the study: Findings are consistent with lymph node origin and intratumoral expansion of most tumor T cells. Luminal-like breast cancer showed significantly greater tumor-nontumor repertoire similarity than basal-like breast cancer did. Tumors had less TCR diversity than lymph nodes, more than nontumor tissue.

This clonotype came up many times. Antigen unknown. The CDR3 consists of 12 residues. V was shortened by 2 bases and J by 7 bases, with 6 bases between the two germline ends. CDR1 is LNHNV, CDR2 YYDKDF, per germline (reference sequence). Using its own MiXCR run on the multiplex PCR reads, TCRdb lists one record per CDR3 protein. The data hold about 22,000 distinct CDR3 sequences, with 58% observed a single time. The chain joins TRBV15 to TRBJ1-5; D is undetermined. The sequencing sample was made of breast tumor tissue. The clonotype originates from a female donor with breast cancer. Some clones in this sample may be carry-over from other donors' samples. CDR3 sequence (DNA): TGTGCCACCAGCAGACCGGGGCAGCCCCAGCATTTT. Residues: CATSRPGQPQHF.